The clone carrying this T cell receptor beta chain was counted only a few times. Its specificity is not known. These data are taken from a study of cytomegalovirus exposure and HLA in healthy donors. Looking at the study overall: One earlier analysis, a look at 150 million to 200 million T cells, found some 100 million unique TCR beta sequences.

V shed 0 bases, J shed 0 bases, and the junction held 3 bases outside the gene matches. Germline V gene sequence: CDR1 MRHNA, CDR2 SNTAGT. This CDR3 has 17 amino acids. Regarding the study as a whole: Later analysis showed most CMV-associated TCR beta chains appearing HLA-restricted.

Healthy bone marrow donors supplied every sample. When sampled, the donors appeared nominally healthy, though they likely had unrecorded immune exposures. Use of 60 Vbeta and 13 Jbeta primers characterized the PCR. TCRdb's copy holds only in-frame clones and misses some; the assay was immunoSEQ multiplex PCR. This table holds 95,000 to 150,000 clones, 8% to 11% found once. This receptor was taken from a woman under 30 in good health and CMV-seropositive. The chain recombines TRBV6-4 with TRBJ2-3, with TRBD2 matching 10 bases. The sequencing sample was made of PBMCs. CDR3 residues: CASSDSASGSSTDTQYF. CDR3 nucleotide sequence: TGTGCCAGCAGTGACTCGGCTAGCGGGAGTAGCACAGATACGCAGTATTTT.